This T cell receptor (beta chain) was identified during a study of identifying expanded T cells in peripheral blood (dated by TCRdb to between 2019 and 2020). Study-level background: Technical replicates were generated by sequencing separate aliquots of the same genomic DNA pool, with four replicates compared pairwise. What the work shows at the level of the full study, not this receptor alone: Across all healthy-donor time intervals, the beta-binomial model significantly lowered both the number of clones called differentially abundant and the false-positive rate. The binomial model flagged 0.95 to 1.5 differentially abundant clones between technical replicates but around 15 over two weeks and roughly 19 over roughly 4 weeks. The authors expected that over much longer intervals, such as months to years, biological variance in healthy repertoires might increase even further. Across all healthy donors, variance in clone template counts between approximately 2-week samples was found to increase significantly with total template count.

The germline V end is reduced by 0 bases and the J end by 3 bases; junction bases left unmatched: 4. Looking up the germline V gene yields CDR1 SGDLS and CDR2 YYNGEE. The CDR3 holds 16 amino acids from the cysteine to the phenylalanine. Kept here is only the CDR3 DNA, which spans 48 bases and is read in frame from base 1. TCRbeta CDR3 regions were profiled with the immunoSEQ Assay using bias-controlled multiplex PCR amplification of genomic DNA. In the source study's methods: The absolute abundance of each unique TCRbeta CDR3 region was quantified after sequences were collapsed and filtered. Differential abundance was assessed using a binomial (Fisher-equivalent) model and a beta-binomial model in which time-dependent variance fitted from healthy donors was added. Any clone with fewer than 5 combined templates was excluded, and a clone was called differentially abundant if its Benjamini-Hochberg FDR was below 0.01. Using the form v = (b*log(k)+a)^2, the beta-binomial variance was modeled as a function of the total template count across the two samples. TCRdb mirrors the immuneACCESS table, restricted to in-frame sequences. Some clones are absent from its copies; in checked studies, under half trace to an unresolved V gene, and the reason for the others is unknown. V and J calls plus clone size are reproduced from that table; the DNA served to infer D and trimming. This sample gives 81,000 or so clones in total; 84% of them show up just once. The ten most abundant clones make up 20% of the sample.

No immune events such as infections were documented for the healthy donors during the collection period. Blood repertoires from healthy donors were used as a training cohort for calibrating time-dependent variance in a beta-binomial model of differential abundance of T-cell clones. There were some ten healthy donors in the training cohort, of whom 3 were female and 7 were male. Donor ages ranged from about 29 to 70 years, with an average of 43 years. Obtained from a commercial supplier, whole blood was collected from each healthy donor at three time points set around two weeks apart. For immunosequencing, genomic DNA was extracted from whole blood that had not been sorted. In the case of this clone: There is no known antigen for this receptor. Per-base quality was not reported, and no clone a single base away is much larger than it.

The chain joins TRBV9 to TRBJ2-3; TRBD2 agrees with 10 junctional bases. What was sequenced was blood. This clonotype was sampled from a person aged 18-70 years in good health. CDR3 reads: CASSVGELAGTDTQYF. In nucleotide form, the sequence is TGTGCCAGCAGCGTAGGTGAACTAGCGGGGACAGATACGCAGTATTTT. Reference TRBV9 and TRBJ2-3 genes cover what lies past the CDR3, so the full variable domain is DSGVTQTPKHLITATGQRVTLRCSPRSGDLSVYWYQQSLDQGLQFLIQYYNGEERAKGNILERFSAQQFPDLHSELNLSSLELGDSALYFCASSVGELAGTDTQYFGPGTRLTVL.